A single sample is the source of the 23 T cell receptor beta chains below, sequenced in a study of shared clonotypes between healthy human individuals. The table came from immunoSEQ multiplex PCR; TCRdb's copy has only in-frame clones and leaves some out. The table includes approximately 97,000 clones, under 70% detected once. Material for sequencing was memory CD8+ T cells sorted from blood. Subset of the sample: CD45RO+ cells pooled with CCR7-negative TemRA cells. The receptor set was obtained from a man under 40 in good health.

This clone was seen more than once but under ten times. The rearrangement joins TRBV28 to TRBJ2-1, with 8 bases fitting TRBD2. V dropped 5 bases and J dropped 4; count of bases not matched to a gene: 10. The length of the CDR3 is 16 residues. Germline V gene data show CDR1 as MDHEN and CDR2 as SYDVKM. CDR3 amino acids: CASSVPTSGSYNEQFF. The DNA for the CDR3 is TGTGCCAGCAGTGTCCCCACTAGCGGCTCGTACAATGAGCAGTTCTTC.

The V and J genes are TRBV6-5 and TRBJ1-1; the D gene is possibly TRBD1 (5 bases). This CDR3 spans 12 amino acids. Germline V gene data show CDR1 as MNHEY and CDR2 as SVGAGI. V was clipped by 3 bases and J by 9 bases, with 11 bases between them. The CDR3 spells CASSYFGGQAFF. For the CDR3, the DNA is TGTGCCAGCAGTTATTTTGGGGGTCAAGCTTTCTTT.

This chain uses TRBV5-4 with TRBJ2-3, with D possibly matching TRBD2 (5 bases). V was clipped by 0 bases and J by 5 bases, with 13 bases between them. CDR1 SGHNT and CDR2 YYREEE come from the germline V gene (reference sequence). The CDR3 loop spans 15 amino acids. In nucleotides, the CDR3 is TGTGCCAGCAGCTTGGCGCAGAGAGGAGGAGATACGCAGTATTTT. As protein: CASSLAQRGGDTQYF.

The chain has TRBV19 and TRBJ2-1; D may correspond to TRBD1 or TRBD2 (5 bases each). The length of the CDR3 is 15 residues. V was clipped by 3 bases and J by 4 bases, with 13 bases between them. Germline assignment: CDR1 LNHDA and CDR2 SQIVND (reference sequence). Written as DNA, the CDR3 is TGTGCCAGTAGTATTGCCGGGACGCAGTACAATGAGCAGTTCTTC. Translating gives CASSIAGTQYNEQFF.

V and J are TRBV29-1 and TRBJ2-7; D is unclear. V was clipped by 7 bases and J by 0 bases, with 13 bases between them. This CDR3 has 13 residues. Germline CDR1 SQVTM, CDR2 ANQGSEA. This CDR3 reads CSGVGANSYEQYF. CDR3 nucleotides: TGCAGCGGGGTGGGTGCCAACTCCTACGAGCAGTACTTC.

The chain links TRBV15 to TRBJ2-1; 13 bases are shared with TRBD2. Germline CDR1 reads LNHNV; CDR2 reads YYDKDF (reference sequence). This CDR3 has 22 amino acids. V dropped 0 bases and J dropped 0; count of bases not matched to a gene: 14. In DNA, the CDR3 is TGTGCCACCAGCAGAGACTTCGGACTAGCGGGAGTTGCTGGGGACTCCTACAATGAGCAGTTCTTC. It encodes CATSRDFGLAGVAGDSYNEQFF.

V and J are TRBV27 and TRBJ2-6, with TRBD1 identical over 7 bases. V was clipped by 7 bases and J by 2 bases; unmatched bases: 8. This CDR3 has 16 amino acids. Germline CDR1 is MNHEY and CDR2 is SMNVEV (reference sequence). The CDR3 sequence: CASTNRGRTGANVLTF. Written as DNA, the CDR3 is TGTGCCAGCACCAATAGGGGGCGGACTGGGGCCAACGTCCTGACTTTC. Drawing the rest from reference TRBV27 and TRBJ2-6, the complete variable domain is EAQVTQNPRYLITVTGKKLTVTCSQNMNHEYMSWYRQDPGLGLRQIYYSMNVEVTDKGDVPEGYKVSRKEKRNFPLILESPSPNQTSLYFCASTNRGRTGANVLTFGAGSRLTVL.

The gene calls are TRBV28 and TRBJ1-2; a weak D match, TRBD1 (6 bases). This CDR3 comprises 14 residues. Deletions cut 6 bases from V and 4 bases from J, with 15 bases between. Germline lookup yields CDR1 MDHEN and CDR2 SYDVKM. The CDR3 region has the DNA TGTGCCAGCAGACCCTTTACAGGGATCTATGGCTACACCTTC. Translation gives CASRPFTGIYGYTF.

The CDR3 bases are TGTGCCAGCAGCGCGACCGGACAGGGGGCCGTCTCTGGGGCCAACGTCCTGACTTTC. Protein product: CASSATGQGAVSGANVLTF. The chain combines TRBV9 with TRBJ2-6; 11 bases align to TRBD1. This CDR3 spans 19 amino acids. Germline V gene data show CDR1 as SGDLS and CDR2 as YYNGEE. The ends lost 3 bases at V and 0 bases at J; junction bases unmatched: 8.

In regard to this clone: Other nucleotide sequences from this sample produce the same CDR3. The chain employs TRBV28 and TRBJ2-7; D gene unclear. V was shortened by 6 bases and J by 3 bases, with 6 bases between the two germline ends. Germline V lookup: CDR1 MDHEN, CDR2 SYDVKM. The CDR3 is 11 amino acids. The CDR3 DNA is TGTGCCAGCAGCTCCTTCTACGAGCAGTACTTC. This translates into CASSSFYEQYF.

The chain recombines TRBV18 with TRBJ1-5; a possible D gene is TRBD1 (5 bases). Germline V gene sequence: CDR1 KGHSH, CDR2 LQKENI. The V gene lost 5 bases and the J gene lost 6 bases, with 8 bases spanning the gap. The CDR3 runs to 12 residues. The CDR3 is CASSAQGQPQHF. The CDR3 coding sequence is TGTGCCAGCTCAGCCCAGGGTCAGCCCCAGCATTTT.

The rearrangement joins TRBV7-9 to TRBJ2-5; TRBD2 might be the D (5 bases). Trimming left V 3 bases short and J 3 bases short, with 14 bases between. Germline V gene data show CDR1 as SEHNR and CDR2 as FQNEAQ (reference sequence). CDR3 size: 15 residues. The CDR3: CASSFSGSVEETQYF. In nucleotides, the CDR3 is TGTGCCAGCAGCTTTTCGGGGTCGGTGGAAGAGACCCAGTACTTC.

The DNA of the CDR3 is TGTGCCAGCAGCCTCCGACAGGGGGAGACCCAGTACTTC. Translated, it gives CASSLRQGETQYF. The chain recombines TRBV5-5 with TRBJ2-5, with TRBD1 identical over 8 bases. Germline V CDR1 and CDR2: SGHKS, YYEKEE (reference sequence). The CDR3 loop spans 13 amino acids. V trimming: 4 bases; J trimming: 5 bases; junction bases outside the gene matches: 4. The complete variable domain, with remaining parts taken from reference TRBV5-5 and TRBJ2-5, reads DAGVTQSPTHLIKTRGQQVTLRCSPISGHKSVSWYQQVLGQGPQFIFQYYEKEERGRGNFPDRFSARQFPNYSSELNVNALLLGDSALYLCASSLRQGETQYFGPGTRLLVL.

This rearrangement joins TRBV7-2 to TRBJ2-5, with 7 bases matching TRBD2. Trimming at V came to 6 bases and at J to 5 bases, leaving 6 bases not matched to a gene. There are 13 residues in the CDR3. In germline, CDR1 is SGHTA, CDR2 FQGNSA. The CDR3, as DNA: TGTGCCAGCAGTCCGGGACTAAGGGAGACCCAGTACTTC. As protein: CASSPGLRETQYF.

This sequence joins TRBV9 and TRBJ2-1, with D uncertain. Germline CDR1 and CDR2: SGDLS and YYNGEE. V gave up 0 bases and J gave up 7 bases, with 8 bases separating them. The CDR3 is 13 amino acids. The CDR3: CASSVEEWNEQFF. The CDR3 coding sequence is TGTGCCAGCAGCGTAGAAGAGTGGAATGAGCAGTTCTTC.

The J gene is TRBJ1-1, the V gene TRBV25-1; TRBD1 aligns across 10 bases. The ends lost 6 bases at V and 1 base at J; junction bases unmatched: 14. This CDR3 contains 18 residues. Germline V gene sequence: CDR1 MGHDK, CDR2 SYGVNS. CDR3 in DNA: TGTGCCAGCAGCAAGCCGGGACAGGGGAAGTGGGGGAACACTGAAGCTTTCTTT. Translated, it gives CASSKPGQGKWGNTEAFF. Full variable domain (remainder filled in from reference TRBV25-1 and TRBJ1-1): EADIYQTPRYLVIGTGKKITLECSQTMGHDKMYWYQQDPGMELHLIHYSYGVNSTEKGDLSSESTVSRIRTEHFPLTLESARPSHTSQYLCASSKPGQGKWGNTEAFFGQGTRLTVV.

This clone was counted at least ten times. The sample carries other DNA sequences with the same CDR3. The chain couples TRBV4-2 to TRBJ2-7; D gene ambiguous. CDR1 is LGHNA, CDR2 YNFKEQ, per germline. The CDR3 extends over 12 amino acids. Trimming pared 0 bases from V and 6 bases from J, leaving 6 bases between. This chain's CDR3 is CASSQEGTEQYF. In nucleotides, the CDR3 is TGTGCCAGCAGCCAAGAAGGAACCGAGCAGTACTTC.

The V and J genes are TRBV27 and TRBJ1-2, with a possible D match to TRBD1 (5 bases). The germline CDR1 and CDR2 sequences are MNHEY and SMNVEV (reference sequence). Trimming took 4 bases from V and 4 from J, leaving 13 bases between them. The CDR3 covers 14 residues. The DNA of the CDR3 is TGTGCCAGCAGTTCCTCAACCAGGGCCTATGGCTACACCTTC. This codes for CASSSSTRAYGYTF.

In its sample, this clone was seen many times. V and J are TRBV28 and TRBJ2-7, with 7 bases identical to TRBD2. V shed 7 bases and J 7 bases; nucleotides not matched to a gene: 16. CDR3 length: 15 residues. Germline CDR1 reads MDHEN; CDR2 reads SYDVKM. The CDR3 is CASTRRGGGPLEQYF. DNA for the CDR3: TGTGCCAGCACCCGCCGCGGGGGTGGTCCCTTGGAGCAGTACTTC.

V and J are TRBV19 and TRBJ1-2; D call uncertain. The germline V gene has CDR1 LNHDA and CDR2 SQIVND (reference sequence). Trimming removed 7 bases from V and 5 bases from J, with 23 bases in between. This CDR3 region has 16 residues. The DNA for the CDR3 is TGTGCCAGTACCCACTATGAGGGAGAAAGCCGATATGGCTACACCTTC. This encodes CASTHYEGESRYGYTF.

This clone was counted between two and nine times. The chain recombines TRBV28 with TRBJ2-6; D not resolved. Deletions cut 3 bases from V and 0 bases from J, with 9 bases between. CDR1 MDHEN and CDR2 SYDVKM come from the germline V gene. This CDR3 comprises 16 residues. CDR3 nucleotide sequence: TGTGCCAGCAGTTTGGGCTCTATCTCTGGGGCCAACGTCCTGACTTTC. This sequence encodes CASSLGSISGANVLTF.

DNA for the CDR3: TGTGCCAGCAGCCAGCTGAACACTGAAGCTTTCTTT. This encodes CASSQLNTEAFF. This chain links TRBV6-5 with TRBJ1-1; D not resolved. The CDR3 runs to 12 residues. Germline CDR1 is MNHEY and CDR2 is SVGAGI. With 6 bases removed from V and 0 bases from J, the gap between germline ends came to 5 bases.

This clone showed up just a few times. This rearrangement joins TRBV6-4 to TRBJ2-1; 9 nucleotides match TRBD2. The CDR3 runs to 15 residues. Germline V gene data show CDR1 as MRHNA and CDR2 as SNTAGT. With V trimmed by 0 bases and J by 7 bases, 4 bases remained unmatched. The CDR3 region is CASSDSAGGPNEQFF. CDR3 coding DNA: TGTGCCAGCAGTGACTCGGCGGGAGGGCCAAATGAGCAGTTCTTC.